This entry concerns a single T cell receptor beta chain. No antigen is known for it. It was with 60 Vbeta and 13 Jbeta primers that the PCR ran. Sequenced by immunoSEQ multiplex PCR; TCRdb stores in-frame clones only, minus some. The sample holds approximately 100,000 clones; around 71% are singletons and the top ten take less than 0.95%. The data were taken from a study of cytomegalovirus exposure and HLA in healthy donors. Study-wide context: From some 190 million T cells, an earlier analysis saw roughly 120 million unique TCR beta sequences.

Whole-study results and caveats: In a later analysis, a genetic analysis reported fewer productive-TCR N-insertions in an Asian-associated ancestry cluster than the cohort average. Associated with cytomegalovirus, according to the listing, were 150 to 200 TCR beta chains. In a later analysis, TCR beta V- and J-gene trimming was associated with a missense DCLRE1C variant.

The clonotype was recovered from a boy between 10 and 17 years old in good health and CMV-seronegative. Sequencing used PBMCs.

CDR3 sequence: CASSSRGGRDTEAFF. The CDR3 nucleotides read TGTGCCAGCAGCTCCAGAGGGGGCAGGGACACTGAAGCTTTCTTT. The rearrangement joins TRBV7-9 to TRBJ1-1, with TRBD1 matching 7 bases. The CDR3 is 15 residues long. CDR1 SEHNR and CDR2 FQNEAQ come from the germline V gene (reference sequence). V lost 4 bases, J lost 3 bases, and 8 bases stayed unmatched. Complete variable domain (other parts from reference TRBV7-9 and TRBJ1-1): DTGVSQNPRHKITKRGQNVTFRCDPISEHNRLYWYRQTLGQGPEFLTYFQNEAQLEKSRLLSDRFSAERPKGSFSTLEIQRTEQGDSAMYLCASSSRGGRDTEAFFGQGTRLTVV.